This TCR beta chain was identified during a study of cytomegalovirus exposure and HLA in healthy donors. The study, taken as a whole, reports: According to a later analysis, most TCR beta chains associated with CMV appeared HLA-restricted. Three CMV-associated chains proved CMV antigen-specific in vitro.

Use of 60 Vbeta and 13 Jbeta primers characterized the PCR. Original methodology: An analysis performed later counted 75 million to 80 million unique TCR beta chains (approximately 10 million of them shared). The method was immunoSEQ multiplex PCR; TCRdb's version includes in-frame clones alone and lacks a portion of them. From that table come the V and J calls and clone size; the DNA was used to work out D and trimming. The data contain just over 150,000 clones, roughly 80% of them seen just once; the ten biggest clones take up around 1.5%. Healthy bone marrow donors formed the donor group. On this clone: Its antigen is unidentified.

This CDR3 has 15 amino acids. Germline assignment: CDR1 MNHNY and CDR2 SVGAGI (reference sequence). Trimming took 2 bases from V and 4 from J; bases not matched to a gene: 5. The gene calls are TRBV6-6 and TRBJ2-3; TRBD1 agrees at 8 bases. The sequenced sample was PBMCs. This receptor was taken from a woman aged 25-40 years in good health and CMV-seronegative. Here the CDR3 reads CASSYTLQGADTQYF. In DNA, the CDR3 is TGTGCCAGCAGTTACACCCTACAGGGGGCAGATACGCAGTATTTT.